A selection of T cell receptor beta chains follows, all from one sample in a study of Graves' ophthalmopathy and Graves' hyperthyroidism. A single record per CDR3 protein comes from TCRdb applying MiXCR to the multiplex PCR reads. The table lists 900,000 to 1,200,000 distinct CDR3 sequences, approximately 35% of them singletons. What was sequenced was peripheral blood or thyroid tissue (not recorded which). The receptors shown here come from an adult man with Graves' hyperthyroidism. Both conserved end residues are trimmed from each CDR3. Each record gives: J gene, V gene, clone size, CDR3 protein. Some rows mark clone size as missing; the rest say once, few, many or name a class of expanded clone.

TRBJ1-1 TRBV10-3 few ASSQPKSDRANTEAF
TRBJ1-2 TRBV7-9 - ATSSDRNDGYT
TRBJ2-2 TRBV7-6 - ASSQDRLAGYTGELF
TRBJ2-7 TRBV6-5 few ASTRTSSYEQY
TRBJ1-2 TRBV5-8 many ASSLADRGNGYT
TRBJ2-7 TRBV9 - ASSLFRGEQY
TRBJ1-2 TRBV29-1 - IVSGTGDGYT
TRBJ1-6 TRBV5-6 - ASSLDQGDGTPLH
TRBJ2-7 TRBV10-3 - AIGGPTYEQY
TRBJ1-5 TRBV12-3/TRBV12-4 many ASSDVGAAQPQH
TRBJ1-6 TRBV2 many ASSRGQAGISPLH
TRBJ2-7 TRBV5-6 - ASSMLESGYEQY
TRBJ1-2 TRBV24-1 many ATSDGWGESYGYT
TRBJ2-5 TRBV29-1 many SVGGAQETQY
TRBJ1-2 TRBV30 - ASGLSGYT
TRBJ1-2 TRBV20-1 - SAEGRASRGYGYT